The clone carrying this T cell receptor beta chain was seen at least ten times. Antigen specificity is unknown. CDR3 length: 14 amino acids. Germline values: CDR1 SGHRS, CDR2 YFSETQ. Deletions cut 1 base from V and 3 bases from J, with 11 bases between. Amplified TCR beta CDR3 regions derived from RNA transcripts. The TCR CDR3 first-round RT-PCR relied on the HTBI primer set. TCRdb reprocessed the multiplex PCR reads with MiXCR, giving one entry per CDR3 protein. The sample lists approximately 610,000 distinct CDR3 sequences; 14% to 15% were seen once. The cohort's ophthalmopathy patients, a group with duration under 3 months, had a Clinical Activity Score of at least 3 and a NOSPECS grade of at least 4. From approximately 9.1 ml of fresh peripheral blood, PBMCs were isolated. This record belongs to a study of T cells in Graves' hyperthyroidism and ophthalmopathy. Study observations and caveats: Blood shared most expanded thyroid clonotypes above 0.001.

The chain uses TRBV5-1 and TRBJ2-7; the D gene is possibly TRBD1 (5 bases). Specimen: blood. The sequence derives from a woman aged 35 to 49 with Graves' ophthalmopathy. The CDR3 spells CASSLMTDSYEQYF. The CDR3 coding sequence is TGCGCCAGCAGCTTGATGACCGACAGCTACGAGCAGTACTTC.